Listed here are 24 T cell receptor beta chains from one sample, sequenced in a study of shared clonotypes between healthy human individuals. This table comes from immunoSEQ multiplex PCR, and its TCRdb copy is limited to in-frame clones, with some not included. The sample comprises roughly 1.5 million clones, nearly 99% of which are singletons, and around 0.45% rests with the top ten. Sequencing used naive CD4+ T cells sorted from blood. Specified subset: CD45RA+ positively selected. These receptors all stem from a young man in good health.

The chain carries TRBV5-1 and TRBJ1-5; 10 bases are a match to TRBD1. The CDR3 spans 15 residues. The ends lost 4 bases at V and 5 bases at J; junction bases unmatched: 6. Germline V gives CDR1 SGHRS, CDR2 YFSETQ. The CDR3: CASSLETGGHQPQHF. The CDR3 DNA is TGCGCCAGCAGCCTTGAGACAGGGGGCCATCAGCCCCAGCATTTT. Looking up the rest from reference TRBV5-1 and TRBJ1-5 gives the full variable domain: KAGVTQTPRYLIKTRGQQVTLSCSPISGHRSVSWYQQTPGQGLQFLFEYFSETQRNKGNFPGRFSGRQFSNSRSEMNVSTLELGDSALYLCASSLETGGHQPQHFGDGTRLSIL.

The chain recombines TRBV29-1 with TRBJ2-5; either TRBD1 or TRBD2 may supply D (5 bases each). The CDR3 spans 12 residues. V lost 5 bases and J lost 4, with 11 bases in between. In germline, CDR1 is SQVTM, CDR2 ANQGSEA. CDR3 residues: CSVYGAGETQYF. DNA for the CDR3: TGCAGCGTTTACGGGGCTGGAGAGACCCAGTACTTC. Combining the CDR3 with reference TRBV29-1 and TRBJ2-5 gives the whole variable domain SAVISQKPSRDICQRGTSLTIQCQVDSQVTMMFWYRQQPGQSLTLIATANQGSEATYESGFVIDKFPISRPNLTFSTLTVSNMSPEDSSIYLCSVYGAGETQYFGPGTRLLVL.

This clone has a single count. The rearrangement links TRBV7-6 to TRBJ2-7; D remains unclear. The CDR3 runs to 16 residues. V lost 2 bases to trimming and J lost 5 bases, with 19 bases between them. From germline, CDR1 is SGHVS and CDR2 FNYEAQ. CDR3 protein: CASSLLLGSVENEQYF. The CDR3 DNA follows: TGTGCCAGCAGCTTACTATTGGGATCGGTTGAAAACGAGCAGTACTTC.

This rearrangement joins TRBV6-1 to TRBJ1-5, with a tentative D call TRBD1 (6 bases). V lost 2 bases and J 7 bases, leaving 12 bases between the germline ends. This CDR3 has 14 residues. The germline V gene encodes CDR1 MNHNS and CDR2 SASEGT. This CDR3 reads CASSEFWGGQPQHF. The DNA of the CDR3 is TGTGCCAGCAGTGAATTTTGGGGGGGCCAGCCCCAGCATTTT.

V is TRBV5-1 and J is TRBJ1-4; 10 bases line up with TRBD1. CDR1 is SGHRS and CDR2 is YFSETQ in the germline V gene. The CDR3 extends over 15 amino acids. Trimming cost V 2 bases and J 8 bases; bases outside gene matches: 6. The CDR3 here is CASSFGDRGQEKLFF. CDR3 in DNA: TGCGCCAGCAGCTTCGGGGACAGGGGACAGGAAAAACTGTTTTTT.

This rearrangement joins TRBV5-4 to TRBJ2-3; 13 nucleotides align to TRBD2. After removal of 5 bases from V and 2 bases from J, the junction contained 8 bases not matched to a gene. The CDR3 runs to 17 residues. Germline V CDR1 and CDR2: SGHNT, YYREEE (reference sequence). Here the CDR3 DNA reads TGTGCCAGCAGGACCGGGACTAGCGGGACGTCCACAGATACGCAGTATTTT. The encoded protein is CASRTGTSGTSTDTQYF.

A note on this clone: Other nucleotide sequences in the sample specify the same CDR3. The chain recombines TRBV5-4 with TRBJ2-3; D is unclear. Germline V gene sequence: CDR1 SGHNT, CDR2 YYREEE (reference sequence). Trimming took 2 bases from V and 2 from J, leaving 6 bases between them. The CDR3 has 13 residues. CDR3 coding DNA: TGTGCCAGCAGCTTCCTTTCCACAGATACGCAGTATTTT. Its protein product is CASSFLSTDTQYF.

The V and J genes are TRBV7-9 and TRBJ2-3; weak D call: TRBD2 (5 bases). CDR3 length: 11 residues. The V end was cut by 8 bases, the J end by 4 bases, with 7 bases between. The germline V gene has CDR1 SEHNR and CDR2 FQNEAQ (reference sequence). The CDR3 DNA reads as TGTGCCAGCGGGAGTTCAGATACGCAGTATTTT. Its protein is CASGSSDTQYF.

CDR3 sequence: CASSQGVAYSYEQYF. In DNA, the CDR3 is TGCGCCAGCAGCCAAGGGGTAGCCTACTCCTACGAGCAGTACTTC. This chain connects TRBV4-3 to TRBJ2-7; D is unresolved. Germline CDR1 reads LGHNA; CDR2 reads YSLEER. CDR3 length: 15 residues. V was cut by 1 base and J by 0 bases, with 10 bases left in between.

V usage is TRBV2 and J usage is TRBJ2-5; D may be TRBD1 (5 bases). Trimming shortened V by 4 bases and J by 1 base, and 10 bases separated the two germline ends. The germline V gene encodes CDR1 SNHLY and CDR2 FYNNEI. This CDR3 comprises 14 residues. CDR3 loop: CASSAVTVQETQYF. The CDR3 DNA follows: TGTGCCAGCAGTGCAGTGACAGTCCAAGAGACCCAGTACTTC.

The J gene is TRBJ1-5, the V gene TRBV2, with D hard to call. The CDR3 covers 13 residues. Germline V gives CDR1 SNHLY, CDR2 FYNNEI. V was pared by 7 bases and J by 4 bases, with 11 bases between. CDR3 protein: CASMRGENQPQHF. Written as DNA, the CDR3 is TGTGCCAGCATGCGGGGAGAGAATCAGCCCCAGCATTTT. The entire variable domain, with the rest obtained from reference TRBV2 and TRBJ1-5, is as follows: EPEVTQTPSHQVTQMGQEVILRCVPISNHLYFYWYRQILGQKVEFLVSFYNNEISEKSEIFDDQFSVERPDGSNFTLKIRSTKLEDSAMYFCASMRGENQPQHFGDGTRLSIL.

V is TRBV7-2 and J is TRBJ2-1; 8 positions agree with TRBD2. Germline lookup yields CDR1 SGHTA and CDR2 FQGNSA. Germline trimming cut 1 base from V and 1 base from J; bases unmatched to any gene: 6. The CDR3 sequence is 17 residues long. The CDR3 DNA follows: TGTGCCAGCAGCTTAGATAGCGGGACCCGTTCCTACAATGAGCAGTTCTTC. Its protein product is CASSLDSGTRSYNEQFF.

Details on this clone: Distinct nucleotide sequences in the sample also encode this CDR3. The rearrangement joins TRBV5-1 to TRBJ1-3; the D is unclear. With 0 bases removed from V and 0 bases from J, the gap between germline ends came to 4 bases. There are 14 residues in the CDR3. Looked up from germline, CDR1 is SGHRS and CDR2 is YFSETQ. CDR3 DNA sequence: TGCGCCAGCAGCTTGGAAGTCTCTGGAAACACCATATATTTT. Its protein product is CASSLEVSGNTIYF.

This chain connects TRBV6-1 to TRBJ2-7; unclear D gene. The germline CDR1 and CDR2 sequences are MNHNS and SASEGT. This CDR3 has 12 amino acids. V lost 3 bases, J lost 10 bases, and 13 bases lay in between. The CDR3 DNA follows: TGTGCCAGCAGTGAGGTAGGCGCATTCCAGTACTTC. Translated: CASSEVGAFQYF.

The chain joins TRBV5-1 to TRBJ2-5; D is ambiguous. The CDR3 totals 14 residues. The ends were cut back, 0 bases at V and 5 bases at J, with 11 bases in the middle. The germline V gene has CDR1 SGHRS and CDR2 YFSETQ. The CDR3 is CASSLASAEETQYF. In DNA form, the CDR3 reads TGCGCCAGCAGCTTGGCCAGCGCTGAGGAGACCCAGTACTTC.

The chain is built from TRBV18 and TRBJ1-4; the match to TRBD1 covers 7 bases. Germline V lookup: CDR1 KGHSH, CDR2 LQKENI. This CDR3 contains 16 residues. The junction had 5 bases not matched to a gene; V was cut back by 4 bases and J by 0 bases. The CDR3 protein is CASSLGQIATNEKLFF. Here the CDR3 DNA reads TGTGCCAGCTCACTGGGACAGATAGCAACTAATGAAAAACTGTTTTTT.

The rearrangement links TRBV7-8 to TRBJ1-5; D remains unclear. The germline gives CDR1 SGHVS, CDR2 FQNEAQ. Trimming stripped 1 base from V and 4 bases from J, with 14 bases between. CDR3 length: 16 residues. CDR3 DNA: TGTGCCAGCAGCTTAGGAGAGGTGATTAGAAATCAGCCCCAGCATTTT. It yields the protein CASSLGEVIRNQPQHF.

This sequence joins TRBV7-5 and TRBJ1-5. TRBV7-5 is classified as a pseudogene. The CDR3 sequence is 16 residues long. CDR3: CVRSLGDTLSNQPQHF. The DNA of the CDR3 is TGTGTCAGAAGCTTAGGGGATACATTGAGCAATCAGCCCCAGCATTTT.

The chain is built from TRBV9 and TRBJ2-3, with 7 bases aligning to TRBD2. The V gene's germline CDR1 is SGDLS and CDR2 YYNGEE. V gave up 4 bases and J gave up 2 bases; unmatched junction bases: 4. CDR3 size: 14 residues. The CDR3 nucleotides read TGTGCCAGCAGCATCCGGGACTACACAGATACGCAGTATTTT. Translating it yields CASSIRDYTDTQYF.

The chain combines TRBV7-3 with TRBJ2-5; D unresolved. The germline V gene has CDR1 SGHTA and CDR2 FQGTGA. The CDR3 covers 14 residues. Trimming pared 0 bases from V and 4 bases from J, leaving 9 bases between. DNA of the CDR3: TGTGCCAGCAGCTTAACGGGCAGGCCAGAGACCCAGTACTTC. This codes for CASSLTGRPETQYF. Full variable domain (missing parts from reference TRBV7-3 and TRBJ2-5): GAGVSQTPSNKVTEKGKYVELRCDPISGHTALYWYRQSLGQGPEFLIYFQGTGAADDSGLPNDRFFAVRPEGSVSTLKIQRTERGDSAVYLCASSLTGRPETQYFGPGTRLLVL.

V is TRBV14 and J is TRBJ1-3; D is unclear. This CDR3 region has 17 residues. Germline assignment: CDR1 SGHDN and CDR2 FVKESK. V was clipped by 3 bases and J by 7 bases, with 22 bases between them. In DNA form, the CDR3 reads TGTGCCAGCAGCCACCTAAGTCCAAGTTCCACAAGGAACACCATATATTTT. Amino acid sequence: CASSHLSPSSTRNTIYF.

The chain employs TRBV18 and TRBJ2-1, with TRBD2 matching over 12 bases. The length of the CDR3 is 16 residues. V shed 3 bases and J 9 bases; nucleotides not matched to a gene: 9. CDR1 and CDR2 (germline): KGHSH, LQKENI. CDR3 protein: CASSPFLAGGKGEQFF. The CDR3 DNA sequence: TGTGCCAGCTCACCTTTCCTAGCGGGAGGGAAGGGTGAGCAGTTCTTC. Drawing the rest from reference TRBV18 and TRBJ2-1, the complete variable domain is NAGVMQNPRHLVRRRGQEARLRCSPMKGHSHVYWYRQLPEEGLKFMVYLQKENIIDESGMPKERFSAEFPKEGPSILRIQQVVRGDSAAYFCASSPFLAGGKGEQFFGPGTRLTVL.

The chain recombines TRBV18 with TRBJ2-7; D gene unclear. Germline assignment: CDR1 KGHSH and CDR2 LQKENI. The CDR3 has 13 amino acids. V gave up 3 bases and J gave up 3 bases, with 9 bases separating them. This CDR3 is CASSPKLGYEQYF. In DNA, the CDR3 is TGTGCCAGCTCACCGAAACTGGGCTACGAGCAGTACTTC.

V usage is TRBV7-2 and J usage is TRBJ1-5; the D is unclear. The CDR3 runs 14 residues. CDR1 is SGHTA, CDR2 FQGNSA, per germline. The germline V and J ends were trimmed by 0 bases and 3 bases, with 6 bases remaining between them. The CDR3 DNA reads TGTGCCAGCAGCTTAGCAGGGAACAATCAGCCCCAGCATTTT. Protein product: CASSLAGNNQPQHF.